This is a list of T cell receptor beta chains from one sample in a study of T cells in Graves' hyperthyroidism and ophthalmopathy. Each CDR3 protein gets one entry after TCRdb re-called the multiplex PCR reads with MiXCR. This sample yields about 59,000 distinct CDR3 sequences, of which about 53% are seen a single time; more than 3% belongs to the top ten. Sequencing was done on a sample of blood. Every receptor here comes from a woman aged 55-70 years with Graves' ophthalmopathy. The CDR3 runs from the conserved cysteine through the conserved F or W. D genes are given only for firm matches. Clone size, where shown, is once, few, many, or a class for clones that have expanded.

TRBV6-5	TRBJ1-5	many	TRBD1	TGTGCCAGCAGACCACAGGGGAGCAATCAGCCCCAGCATTTT	CASRPQGSNQPQHF
TRBV10-3	TRBJ1-5	.	.	TGTGCCGTCAGTGAGGGGTTAATGGCCGATCGGCCCCAGCATTTT	CAVSEGLMADRPQHF
TRBV9	TRBJ1-4	.	.	TGTGCCAGCAGCGTAGGGCAGGGGAATGAAAAACTGTTTTTT	CASSVGQGNEKLFF
TRBV28	TRBJ2-2	many	TRBD1	TGTGCCAGCAGTCAGGGGGACCACCCGACGGGGGAGCTGTTTTTT	CASSQGDHPTGELFF
TRBV30	TRBJ2-3	many	.	TGTGCGACGGACAGACGAGGATGGGATACGCAGTATTTT	CATDRRGWDTQYF
TRBV10-3	TRBJ1-1	few	TRBD1	TGTGCCATCGGACAGGGCGTAAGTGAAGCTTTCTTT	CAIGQGVSEAFF
TRBV5-1	TRBJ2-1	.	.	TGCGCCAGCAGCTTGCGAGGGACGGACTTTGGTCCTGCTGAGCAGTTCTTC	CASSLRGTDFGPAEQFF
TRBV10-3	TRBJ2-3	many	TRBD1	TGTGCCATCAACCCCGGGACAGGAAGGGATACGCAGTATTTT	CAINPGTGRDTQYF
TRBV19	TRBJ1-1	.	TRBD1	TGTGCCAGTAGTCTTTCCCGGGACAGGGTCTACAATGAAGCTTTCTTT	CASSLSRDRVYNEAFF
TRBV20-1	TRBJ1-3	medium-sized	.	TGCAGTGCTTCGGGAAACACCATATATTTT	CSASGNTIYF
TRBV5-1	TRBJ2-7	.	TRBD1	TGCGCCAGCAGCTTGGACAGGGGACAGCCCCAGCAGTACTTC	CASSLDRGQPQQYF
TRBV20-1	TRBJ2-1	.	TRBD2	TGCAGTGCTAGAGATCAGTCTAGCGGGAGCAATGAGCAGTTCTTC	CSARDQSSGSNEQFF
TRBV7-9	TRBJ2-5	many	TRBD2	TGTGCCAGCAGCAAGTCCGGGACTAGCAAAGAGACCCAGTACTTC	CASSKSGTSKETQYF
TRBV20-1	TRBJ2-1	.	TRBD2	TGCAGTGCACAAAGGAAGGGGGGGCTAGCGGGCTTGCCTCCTTTCTACAATGAGCAGTTCTTC	CSAQRKGGLAGLPPFYNEQFF
TRBV7-9	TRBJ1-3	.	.	TGTGCCAGCAGTCCGGGGGCTGGAAACACCATATATTTT	CASSPGAGNTIYF
TRBV29-1	TRBJ2-2	.	TRBD1	TGCAGCGTTGAAGGAGACAGGGGATGGGGCGGGGAGCTGTTTTTT	CSVEGDRGWGGELFF
TRBV10-3	TRBJ1-1	.	.	TGCGCCATCAGTAATTTACGCCCGTCCCTGAACACTGAAGCCTTCTTT	CAISNLRPSLNTEAFF
TRBV6-2/TRBV6-3	TRBJ2-5	.	.	TGTGCCAGCACTCCGGGACAACAAGAGACCCAGTACTTC	CASTPGQQETQYF
TRBV5-1	TRBJ1-6	once	TRBD1	TGCGCCAGCCACCCCGGGACAGGGGATAATTCACCCCTCCACTTT	CASHPGTGDNSPLHF
TRBV5-4	TRBJ2-7	.	TRBD1	TGCGCCAGCAGCCAGGACAGGGTTGGCTGCGAGCAGTACTTC	CASSQDRVGCEQYF
TRBV2	TRBJ2-5	medium-sized	.	TGTGCCAGCAGTGAACTTTGGGGGAATGGAGAGACCCAGTACTTC	CASSELWGNGETQYF
TRBV20-1	TRBJ2-1	.	TRBD2	TGCAGTGCCCCTAGCGGGAGTCTTCGGCATGAGCAGTTCTTC	CSAPSGSLRHEQFF
TRBV15	TRBJ1-4	.	.	TGTGCCACCAGCAGAGACGGGTCTACTAATGAAAAACTGTTTTTT	CATSRDGSTNEKLFF
TRBV20-1	TRBJ2-7	.	TRBD1	TGCAGTGTAGGGGACAGGGGCTACGAGCAGAACTTC	CSVGDRGYEQNF
TRBV28	TRBJ2-2	many	TRBD1	TGTGCCAGCAGAGCAGGGGGAGACACCGGGGAGCTGTTTTTT	CASRAGGDTGELFF
TRBV5-8	TRBJ1-6	.	.	TGTGCCAGCAGCTTGGGGGCCCCTTCACCCCTCCACTTT	CASSLGAPSPLHF
TRBV20-1	TRBJ2-1	.	.	TGCAGTGCTAGACAACGAACGGGGAGTAGGGATGAGCAGTTCTTC	CSARQRTGSRDEQFF
TRBV15	TRBJ2-1	.	TRBD2	TGTGCCACCAGCCGACTAGCCGAAGGCAGAGATACGCAGTTCTTC	CATSRLAEGRDTQFF
TRBV7-6	TRBJ2-2	.	TRBD2	TGTGCCAGCAGCTTAACTAGCGGGGTTACCGGGGAGCTGTTTTTT	CASSLTSGVTGELFF
TRBV19	TRBJ1-5	.	.	TGTGCCAGCAGTTCGGCCGGAGGGGGTAGCAATCAGCCCCAGCATTTT	CASSSAGGGSNQPQHF
TRBV20-1	TRBJ1-5	.	.	TGCAGTGCTAGGACCCCCGAGCATTTT	CSARTPEHF
TRBV10-3	TRBJ2-3	many	TRBD2	TGTGCCATCAGTGAGTCGGCGGGACTAGCGGGAGGGCCGCAGTATTTT	CAISESAGLAGGPQYF
TRBV19	TRBJ1-5	.	.	TGTGCCAGTAGGGTTGGGAGCAATCAGCCCCAGCATTTT	CASRVGSNQPQHF
TRBV20-1	TRBJ1-2	.	TRBD1	TGCAGTGCTAGAGACCCCGGCAGGGGGCGCGACTATGGCTACACCTTC	CSARDPGRGRDYGYTF
TRBV20-1	TRBJ2-7	many	TRBD2	TGCAGTGCTCTTCCGGGACTAGCGGCTACGGGGCAGTACTTC	CSALPGLAATGQYF
TRBV20-1	TRBJ2-2	many	TRBD2	TGCAGTGCTAGGGAGGCTAGCGGGGTTTTGGCCACCGGGGAGCTGTTTTTT	CSAREASGVLATGELFF
TRBV19	TRBJ2-2	many	.	TGTGCCAGTAGTAGCGTGGGTTTCGCGAACACCGGGGAGCTGTTTTTT	CASSSVGFANTGELFF
TRBV20-1	TRBJ1-5	.	TRBD1	TGCAGTGCTAGTGCGCAGGGGACAGGTCAGCCCCAGCATTTT	CSASAQGTGQPQHF
TRBV20-1	TRBJ2-4	many	.	TGCAGTGCTAGAGATCGGCGCGGGAAAGACATTCAGTACTTC	CSARDRRGKDIQYF
TRBV7-2	TRBJ1-3	.	.	TGTGCCAGCAGCTACCCAGGGGTTCATGGCTACACCATATATTTT	CASSYPGVHGYTIYF
TRBV5-6	TRBJ1-5	.	.	TGTGCCAGCAGCTTGTACCCGGGACCAAGCTACGAGCAGCCCCAGCATTTT	CASSLYPGPSYEQPQHF
TRBV12-3/TRBV12-4	TRBJ1-4	.	.	TGTGCTAGCGGAACCTCGGGCGCGGGTGAAAAACTGTTTTTT	CASGTSGAGEKLFF
TRBV27	TRBJ2-7	many	.	TGTGCCAGCAGTTTGTCGCACTCCTACGAGCAGTACTTC	CASSLSHSYEQYF
TRBV9	TRBJ2-7	.	TRBD2	TGTGCCAGCAGCAGAGGGGCGGGAGTCGGTGAGCAGTACTTC	CASSRGAGVGEQYF
TRBV10-2	TRBJ1-5	.	.	TGCGCCAGCAGGGCCACTTGGGCTAGCGCAGATACGCAGCATTTT	CASRATWASADTQHF
TRBV12-3/TRBV12-4	TRBJ2-1	.	TRBD1	TGTGCCAGCAGTCCGGGACAGAACACTGAGCAGTTCTTC	CASSPGQNTEQFF
TRBV19	TRBJ1-5	.	.	TGTGCCAGTCACCAGACAGCCTTTAGCAATCAGCCCCAGCATTTT	CASHQTAFSNQPQHF
TRBV10-2	TRBJ1-5	.	.	TGCGCCAGCAGTGAGCCCGGTCAGCCCCAGCATTTT	CASSEPGQPQHF
TRBV20-1	TRBJ1-2	.	TRBD1	TGCAGCGGTACTAGCGGGACAGGGGAAGATGGCTACACCTTC	CSGTSGTGEDGYTF